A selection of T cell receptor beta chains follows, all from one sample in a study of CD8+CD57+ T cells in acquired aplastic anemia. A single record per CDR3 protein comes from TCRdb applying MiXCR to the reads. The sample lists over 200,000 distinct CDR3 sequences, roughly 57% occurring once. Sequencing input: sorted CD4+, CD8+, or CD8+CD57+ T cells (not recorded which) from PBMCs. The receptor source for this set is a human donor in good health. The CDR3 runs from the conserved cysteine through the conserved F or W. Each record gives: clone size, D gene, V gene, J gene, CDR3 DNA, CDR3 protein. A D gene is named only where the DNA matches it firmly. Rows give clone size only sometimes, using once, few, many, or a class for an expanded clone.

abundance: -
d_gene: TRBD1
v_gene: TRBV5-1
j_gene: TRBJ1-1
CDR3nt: TGCGCCAGCAGCCCCCAGGGGGAATGGACTGAAGCTTTCTTT
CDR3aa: CASSPQGEWTEAFF

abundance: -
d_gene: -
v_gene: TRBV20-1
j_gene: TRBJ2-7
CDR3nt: TGCAGTGCTTATCCCCCGGGGGATTACGAGCAGTACTTC
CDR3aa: CSAYPPGDYEQYF

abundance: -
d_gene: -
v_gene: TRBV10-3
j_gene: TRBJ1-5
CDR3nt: TGTGCCATCAGTGAGTACGATTATAGCAATCAGCCCCAGCATTTT
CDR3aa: CAISEYDYSNQPQHF

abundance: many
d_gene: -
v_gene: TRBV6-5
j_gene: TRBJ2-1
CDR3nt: TGTGCCAGCATGACATGGCGGGAAGTCTCCTACAATGAGCAGTTCTTC
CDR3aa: CASMTWREVSYNEQFF

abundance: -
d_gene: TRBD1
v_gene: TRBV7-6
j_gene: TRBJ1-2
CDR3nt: TGTGCCAGCAGCACCTATCAGGGGGTGTACACCTTC
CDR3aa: CASSTYQGVYTF

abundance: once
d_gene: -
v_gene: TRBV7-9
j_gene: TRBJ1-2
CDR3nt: TGTGCCGGCACCCGTGGCAGGGATGGTGGCTACACCTTC
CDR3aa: CAGTRGRDGGYTF

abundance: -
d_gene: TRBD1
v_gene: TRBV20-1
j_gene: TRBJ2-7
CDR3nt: TGCAGTGCAAGGGACAGGTCAGCCTACGAGCAGTACTTC
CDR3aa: CSARDRSAYEQYF

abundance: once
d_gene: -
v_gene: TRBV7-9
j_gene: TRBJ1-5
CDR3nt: TGTGCCAGCAGCCCAGGACAGAATAGCAATCAGCCCCAGCATTTC
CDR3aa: CASSPGQNSNQPQHF

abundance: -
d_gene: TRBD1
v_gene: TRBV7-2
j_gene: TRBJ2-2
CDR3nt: TGTGCCAGCAGTTCCTCCGACAGGGGTAACACCGGGGAGCTGTTTTTT
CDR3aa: CASSSSDRGNTGELFF

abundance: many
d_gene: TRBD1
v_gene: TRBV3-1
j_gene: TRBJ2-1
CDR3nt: TGTGCCAGCAGCCAAGTTGGACAGGGGGTCTACAATGAGCAGTTCTTC
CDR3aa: CASSQVGQGVYNEQFF

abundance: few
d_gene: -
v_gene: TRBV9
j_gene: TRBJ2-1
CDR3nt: TGTGCCAGCAGCGTAGCTGTCAAATCAACCTACAATGAGCAGTTCTTC
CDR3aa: CASSVAVKSTYNEQFF

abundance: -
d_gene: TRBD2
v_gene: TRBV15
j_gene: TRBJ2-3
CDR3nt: TGTGCCACCAGCCCCGGGCCTGGGAGGGCCGGCACAGATACGCAGTATTTT
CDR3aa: CATSPGPGRAGTDTQYF

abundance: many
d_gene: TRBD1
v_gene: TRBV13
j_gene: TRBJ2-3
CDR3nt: TGTGCCAGCAGCCAAGGGACAGGTAGCACAGATACGCAGTATTTT
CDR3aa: CASSQGTGSTDTQYF

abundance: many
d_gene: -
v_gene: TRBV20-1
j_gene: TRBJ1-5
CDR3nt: TGCAGTGCTAGCATTAGTCGGAGCAATCAGCCCCAGCATTTT
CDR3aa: CSASISRSNQPQHF

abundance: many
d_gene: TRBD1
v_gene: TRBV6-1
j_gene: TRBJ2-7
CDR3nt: TGTGCCAGCGAATACCAGGGGGCCTCCGCGTACGAGCAGTACTTC
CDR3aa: CASEYQGASAYEQYF

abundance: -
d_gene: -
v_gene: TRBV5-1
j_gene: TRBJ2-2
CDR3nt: TGCGCCAGCAGCTTGGAACCGCAGACGAACACCGGGGAGCTGTTTTTT
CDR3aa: CASSLEPQTNTGELFF

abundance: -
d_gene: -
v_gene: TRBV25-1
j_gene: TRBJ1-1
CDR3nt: TGTGCCAGCACTGAAAGCACAGAACGAGGATATGAAGCTTTCTTT
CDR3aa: CASTESTERGYEAFF

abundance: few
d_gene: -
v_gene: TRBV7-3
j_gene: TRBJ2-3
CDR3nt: TGTGCCAGCAGCCTAGAGGGATACACAGATACGCAGTATTTT
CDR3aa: CASSLEGYTDTQYF

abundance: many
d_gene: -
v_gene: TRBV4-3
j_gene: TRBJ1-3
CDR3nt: TGCGCCAGCAGCCCCGACAGTTTTGGAAACACCATATATTTT
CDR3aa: CASSPDSFGNTIYF

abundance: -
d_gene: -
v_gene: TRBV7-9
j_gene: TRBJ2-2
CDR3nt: TGTGCCAGCAGCTCTACGACAGGGGAGCTGTTTTTT
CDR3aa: CASSSTTGELFF

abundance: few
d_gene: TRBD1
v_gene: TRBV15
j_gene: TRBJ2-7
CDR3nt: TGTGCCACCACAGGCCAGGGACAGGGTTCCTACGAGCAGTACTTC
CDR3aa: CATTGQGQGSYEQYF

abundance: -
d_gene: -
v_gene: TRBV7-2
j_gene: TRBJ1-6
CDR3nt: TGTGCCAGCAGCCCTACCGCTAGCCTTAATTCACCCCTCCACTTT
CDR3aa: CASSPTASLNSPLHF

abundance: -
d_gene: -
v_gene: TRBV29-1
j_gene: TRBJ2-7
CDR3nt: TGCAGCGTTGTCTACCAGTACGAGCAGTACTTC
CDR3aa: CSVVYQYEQYF

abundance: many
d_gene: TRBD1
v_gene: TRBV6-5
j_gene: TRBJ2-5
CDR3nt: TGTGCCAGCAGTTTTGGGGGACAGGGGGTTGAGACCCAGTACTTC
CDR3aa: CASSFGGQGVETQYF

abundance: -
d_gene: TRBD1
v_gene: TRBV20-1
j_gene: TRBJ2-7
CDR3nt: TGCAGTGCTAGAGTCCCACAGGGGGCCTACGAGCAGTACTTC
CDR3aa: CSARVPQGAYEQYF

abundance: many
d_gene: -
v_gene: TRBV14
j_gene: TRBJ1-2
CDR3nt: TGTGCCAGCAGCCTAGGAAGGACAGACACTTTTTGGGTGGATGGCTACACCTTC
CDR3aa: CASSLGRTDTFWVDGYTF

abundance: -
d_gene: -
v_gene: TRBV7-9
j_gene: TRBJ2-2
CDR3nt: TGTGCCAGCATGGCTCAACAGAACACCGGGGAGCTGTTTTTT
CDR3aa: CASMAQQNTGELFF

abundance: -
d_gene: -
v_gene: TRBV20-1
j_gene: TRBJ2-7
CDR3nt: TGCAGTGCTGTGCGACAGTACGAGCAGTACTTC
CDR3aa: CSAVRQYEQYF